This T cell receptor (beta chain) emerged from a study of blood T cell repertoires in COVID-19. Looking at the study overall: COVID-19 samples collected from the United States, Italy and Spain covered acute and convalescent phases. Sample material is recorded as cDNA or gDNA derived from T cells, B-cell-depleted T cells, or PBMCs.

Germline CDR1 and CDR2: SGHDT and YYEEEE. V was clipped by 2 bases and J by 4 bases, with 9 bases between them. The CDR3 totals 13 residues. Authors' analysis steps: The authors estimated nucleated cell counts from reference gene primer amplification. Assay: immunoSEQ multiplex PCR; the TCRdb copy retains only in-frame clones and omits some. V, J and clone size reflect that table, while D and trimming were determined from the DNA. The sample carries approximately 27,000 clones, 89% recorded once. The rearrangement joins TRBV5-6 to TRBJ1-2; D remains unclear. Input material: peripheral blood. The TCR comes from a human donor with acute or convalescent COVID-19. The donor label of this sample is uncertain. The CDR3 sequence is CASSFGRGYGYTF. In DNA, the CDR3 is TGTGCCAGCAGCTTTGGTCGGGGCTATGGCTACACCTTC.